Presented here are 11 T cell receptor beta chains from one specimen sequenced in a study of cytomegalovirus exposure and HLA in healthy donors. Libraries were prepared by immunoSEQ multiplex PCR; TCRdb keeps only in-frame clonotypes and omits some of them. The data show about 130,000 clones, nearly 90% seen once. The sequenced material came from PBMCs. These receptors were obtained from a woman aged 18-29 years in good health and CMV-seropositive.

V and J are TRBV10-3 and TRBJ1-2; the D gene is possibly TRBD1 (5 bases). Looked up from germline, CDR1 is ENHRY and CDR2 is SYGVKD. The CDR3 consists of 14 residues. V was clipped by 4 bases and J by 4 bases, with 13 bases between them. In DNA form, the CDR3 reads TGTGCCATCAGTGGAACGACAGAAGCCTATGGCTACACCTTC. It yields the protein CAISGTTEAYGYTF.

V gene TRBV18 combines with J gene TRBJ1-1; no reliable D call. This CDR3 spans 13 amino acids. Per germline, CDR1 KGHSH and CDR2 LQKENI. The V and J ends lost 3 bases and 6 bases respectively, with 11 bases between them. The CDR3 nucleotides read TGTGCCAGCTCACCGGCATCTGGCTCTGAAGCTTTCTTT. Translated, it gives CASSPASGSEAFF.

V gene TRBV7-3 combines with J gene TRBJ2-2, with TRBD1 matching over 12 bases. There are 19 residues in the CDR3. Trimming took 3 bases from V and 3 from J; bases not matched to a gene: 11. From germline, CDR1 is SGHTA and CDR2 FQGTGA. Here the CDR3 DNA reads TGTGCCAGCAGCTTCCCCGGGGATGGGGACAGGGGGCACACCGGGGAGCTGTTTTTT. Its protein is CASSFPGDGDRGHTGELFF.

The V gene is TRBV13, the J gene TRBJ2-1; 10 nucleotides agree with TRBD1. Per germline, CDR1 PRHDT and CDR2 FYEKMQ (reference sequence). The trim removed 3 bases at V and 7 bases at J, leaving 9 bases unmatched. The CDR3 is made up of 16 amino acids. Here the CDR3 reads CASSFGQGEFRNEQFF. DNA for the CDR3: TGTGCCAGCAGCTTCGGACAGGGGGAGTTTAGGAATGAGCAGTTCTTC.

This clone was counted a single time. The rearrangement joins TRBV5-1 to TRBJ2-2; the match to TRBD1 covers 7 bases. The CDR3 has 16 amino acids. CDR1 and CDR2 from the germline V gene are SGHRS and YFSETQ. The trim removed 0 bases at V and 3 bases at J, leaving 5 bases unmatched. CDR3 region: CASSLGDSKYTGELFF. The CDR3 bases are TGCGCCAGCAGCTTGGGGGACAGCAAGTACACCGGGGAGCTGTTTTTT.

The rearrangement links TRBV6-4 to TRBJ2-1, with 12 positions matching TRBD2. Trimming removed 1 base from V and 8 bases from J; junction bases left unmatched: 3. CDR3 size: 15 residues. CDR1 is MRHNA and CDR2 is SNTAGT in the germline V gene. CDR3 coding DNA: TGTGCCAGCAGTGACTTGGGACTAGCGGGTGATGAGCAGTTCTTC. Its translation: CASSDLGLAGDEQFF.

V and J are TRBV7-9 and TRBJ2-7; the D is unclear. The CDR3 covers 14 residues. Germline V lookup: CDR1 SEHNR, CDR2 FQNEAQ (reference sequence). V was shortened by 1 base and J by 0 bases, with 7 bases between the two germline ends. CDR3 bases: TGTGCCAGCAGCTTAGATAGTTCCTCCTACGAGCAGTACTTC. Its protein product is CASSLDSSSYEQYF.

Only one count was recorded for this clone. Here the CDR3 reads CASSKGLAGVSTDTQYF. As DNA, the CDR3 is TGTGCCAGCAGTAAGGGACTAGCGGGGGTCAGCACAGATACGCAGTATTTT. The V gene is TRBV2, the J gene TRBJ2-3; 14 positions match TRBD2. V lost 5 bases and J lost 0; bases outside the gene matches: 4. The CDR3 is 17 amino acids. Germline-derived CDR1 and CDR2 are SNHLY and FYNNEI.

CDR3 residues: CASSLTGRVASEAFF. CDR3 nucleotide sequence: TGTGCCAGCAGTTTAACCGGCAGGGTGGCCTCTGAAGCTTTCTTT. The chain uses TRBV28 and TRBJ1-1; TRBD1 is a possible D gene (5 bases). The CDR3 length is 15 residues. The V end lost 2 bases, the J end lost 6 bases, and 16 bases lay between the germline ends. Germline V gene sequence: CDR1 MDHEN, CDR2 SYDVKM.

V gene TRBV28 combines with J gene TRBJ2-4, with TRBD2 matching over 12 bases. Germline assignment: CDR1 MDHEN and CDR2 SYDVKM. V trimming: 4 bases; J trimming: 3 bases; junction bases outside the gene matches: 13. This CDR3 region has 19 residues. The CDR3 bases are TGTGCCAGCAGTTCCCGGGCTAGCGGGGGGGCCTTGGTCAAAAACATTCAGTACTTC. It yields the protein CASSSRASGGALVKNIQYF.

The rearrangement uses TRBV5-4 and TRBJ2-1; 8 bases fit TRBD2. Germline CDR1 is SGHNT and CDR2 is YYREEE (reference sequence). After removal of 6 bases from V and 7 bases from J, the junction contained 12 bases not matched to a gene. CDR3 size: 15 residues. CDR3 sequence: CASIQGGGRLNEQFF. The DNA for the CDR3 is TGTGCCAGCATTCAGGGCGGGGGGCGACTAAATGAGCAGTTCTTC.